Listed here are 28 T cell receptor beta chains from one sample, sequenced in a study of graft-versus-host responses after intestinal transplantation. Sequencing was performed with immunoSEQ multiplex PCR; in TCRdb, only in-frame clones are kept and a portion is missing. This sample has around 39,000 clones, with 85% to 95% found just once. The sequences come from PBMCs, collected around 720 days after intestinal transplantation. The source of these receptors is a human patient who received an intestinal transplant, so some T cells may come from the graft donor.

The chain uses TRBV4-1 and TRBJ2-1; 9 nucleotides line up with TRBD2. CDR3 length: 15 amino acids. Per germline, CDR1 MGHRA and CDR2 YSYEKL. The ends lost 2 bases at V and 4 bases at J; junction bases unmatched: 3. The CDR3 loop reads CASSQSTSGYNEQFF. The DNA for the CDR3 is TGCGCCAGCAGCCAAAGTACTAGCGGGTACAATGAGCAGTTCTTC.

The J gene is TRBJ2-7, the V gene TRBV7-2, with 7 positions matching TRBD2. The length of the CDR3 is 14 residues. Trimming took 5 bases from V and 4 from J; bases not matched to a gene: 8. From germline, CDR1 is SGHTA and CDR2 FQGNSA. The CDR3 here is CASSHSSGLYEQYF. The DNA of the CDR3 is TGTGCCAGCAGCCATTCTAGCGGTCTGTACGAGCAGTACTTC. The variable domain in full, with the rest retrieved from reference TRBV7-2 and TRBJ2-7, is GAGVSQSPSNKVTEKGKDVELRCDPISGHTALYWYRQSLGQGLEFLIYFQGNSAPDKSGLPSDRFSAERTGGSVSTLTIQRTQQEDSAVYLCASSHSSGLYEQYFGPGTRLTVT.

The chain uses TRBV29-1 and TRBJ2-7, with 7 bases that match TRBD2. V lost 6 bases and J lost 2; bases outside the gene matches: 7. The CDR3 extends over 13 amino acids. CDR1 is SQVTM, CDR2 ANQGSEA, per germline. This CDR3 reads CSVGGRAAYEQYF. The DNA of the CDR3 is TGCAGCGTCGGGGGGAGAGCTGCCTACGAGCAGTACTTC.

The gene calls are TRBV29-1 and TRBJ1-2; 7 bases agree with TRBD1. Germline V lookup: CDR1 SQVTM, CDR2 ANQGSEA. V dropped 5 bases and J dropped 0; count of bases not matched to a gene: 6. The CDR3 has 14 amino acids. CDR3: CSVSTGPTNYGYTF. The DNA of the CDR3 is TGCAGCGTTTCGACAGGGCCCACTAACTATGGCTACACCTTC.

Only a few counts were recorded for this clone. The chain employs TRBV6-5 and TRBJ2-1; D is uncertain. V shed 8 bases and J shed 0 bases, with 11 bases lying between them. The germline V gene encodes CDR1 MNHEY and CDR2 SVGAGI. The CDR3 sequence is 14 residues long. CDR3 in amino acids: CASSLMGSYNEQFF. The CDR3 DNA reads TGTGCCAGCTCCCTAATGGGCTCCTACAATGAGCAGTTCTTC.

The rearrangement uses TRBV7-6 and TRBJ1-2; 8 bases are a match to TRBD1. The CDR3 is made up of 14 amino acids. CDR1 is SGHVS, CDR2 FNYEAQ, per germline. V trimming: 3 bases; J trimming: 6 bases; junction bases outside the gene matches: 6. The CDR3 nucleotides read TGTGCCAGCAGCTTGCCAGGGGGCGCCAATGGCTACACCTTC. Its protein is CASSLPGGANGYTF.

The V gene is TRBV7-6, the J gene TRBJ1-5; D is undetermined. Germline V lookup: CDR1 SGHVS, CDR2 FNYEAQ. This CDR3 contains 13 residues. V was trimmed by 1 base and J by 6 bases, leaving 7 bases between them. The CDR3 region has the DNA TGTGCCAGCAGCTTAGGAGGGTCTCAGCCCCAGCATTTT. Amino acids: CASSLGGSQPQHF.

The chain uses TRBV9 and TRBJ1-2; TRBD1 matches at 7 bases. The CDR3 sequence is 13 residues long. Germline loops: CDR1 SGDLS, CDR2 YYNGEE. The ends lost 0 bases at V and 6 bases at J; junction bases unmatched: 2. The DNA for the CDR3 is TGTGCCAGCAGCGTAGCACAGGGGAATGGCTACACCTTC. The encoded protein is CASSVAQGNGYTF.

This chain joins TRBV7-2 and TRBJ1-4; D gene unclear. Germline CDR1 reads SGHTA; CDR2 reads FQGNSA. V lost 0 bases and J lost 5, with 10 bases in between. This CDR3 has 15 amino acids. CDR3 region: CASSLARNQNEKLFF. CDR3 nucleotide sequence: TGTGCCAGCAGCTTAGCCCGGAATCAGAATGAAAAACTGTTTTTT.

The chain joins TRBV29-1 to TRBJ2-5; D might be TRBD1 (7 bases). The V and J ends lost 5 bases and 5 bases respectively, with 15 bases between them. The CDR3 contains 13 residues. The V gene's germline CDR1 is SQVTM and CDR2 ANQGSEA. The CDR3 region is CSVLSGGLETQYF. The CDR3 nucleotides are TGCAGCGTTCTATCAGGGGGACTCGAGACCCAGTACTTC.

The CDR3 DNA reads TGTGCCAGCAGCCCTTACAGGGAAGATACGCAGTATTTT. Protein: CASSPYREDTQYF. The genes are TRBV11-3 and TRBJ2-3; D may be TRBD1 (6 bases). V lost 5 bases and J 5 bases, leaving 11 bases between the germline ends. CDR1 SGHNT and CDR2 YENEEA come from the germline V gene. The CDR3 totals 13 residues.

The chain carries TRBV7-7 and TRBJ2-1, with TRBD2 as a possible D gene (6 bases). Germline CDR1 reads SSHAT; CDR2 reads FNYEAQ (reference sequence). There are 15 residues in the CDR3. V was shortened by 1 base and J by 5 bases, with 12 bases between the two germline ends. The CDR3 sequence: CASSLGAGPNNEQFF. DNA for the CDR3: TGTGCCAGCAGCTTAGGGGCGGGACCTAACAATGAGCAGTTCTTC.

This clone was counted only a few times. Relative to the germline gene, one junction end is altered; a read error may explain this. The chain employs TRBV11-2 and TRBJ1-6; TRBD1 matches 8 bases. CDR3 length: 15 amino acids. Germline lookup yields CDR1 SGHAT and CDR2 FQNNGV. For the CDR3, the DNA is TGTGCCAGCAGCCTAGACAGGGGAAATAATTCACCCCTCCACTTT. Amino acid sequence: CASSLDRGNNSPLHF.

Written as DNA, the CDR3 is TGTGCCAGCAGCTTTCAGGGAGGGAATGGCTACACCTTC. Its translation: CASSFQGGNGYTF. The J gene is TRBJ1-2, the V gene TRBV7-3; D might be TRBD1 (5 bases). CDR3 length: 13 amino acids. V lost 3 bases and J lost 6, with 11 bases in between. Germline V CDR1 and CDR2: SGHTA, FQGTGA.

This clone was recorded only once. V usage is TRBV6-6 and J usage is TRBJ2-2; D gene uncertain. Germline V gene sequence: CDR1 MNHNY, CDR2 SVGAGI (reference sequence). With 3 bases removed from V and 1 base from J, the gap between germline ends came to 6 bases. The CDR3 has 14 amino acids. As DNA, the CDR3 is TGTGCCAGCAGTTATCGCGGGAACACCGGGGAGCTGTTTTTT. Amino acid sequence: CASSYRGNTGELFF.

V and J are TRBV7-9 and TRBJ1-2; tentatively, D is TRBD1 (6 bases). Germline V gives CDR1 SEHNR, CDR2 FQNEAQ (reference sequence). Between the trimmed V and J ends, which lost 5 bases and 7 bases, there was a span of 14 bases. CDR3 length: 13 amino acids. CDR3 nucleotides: TGTGCCAGCAGCCGGGGGGGGCTCGGTGGCTACACCTTC. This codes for CASSRGGLGGYTF. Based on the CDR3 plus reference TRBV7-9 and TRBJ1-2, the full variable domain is DTGVSQNPRHKITKRGQNVTFRCDPISEHNRLYWYRQTLGQGPEFLTYFQNEAQLEKSRLLSDRFSAERPKGSFSTLEIQRTEQGDSAMYLCASSRGGLGGYTFGSGTRLTVV.

CDR3 bases: TGTGCCAGCTCACCACTGGGGCAGAAAACCACACCCCTCCACTTT. Translated: CASSPLGQKTTPLHF. This chain uses TRBV18 with TRBJ1-6; D is perhaps TRBD1 (5 bases). CDR3 length: 15 residues. The ends were cut back, 1 base at V and 11 bases at J, with 15 bases in the middle. Germline V CDR1 and CDR2: KGHSH, LQKENI.

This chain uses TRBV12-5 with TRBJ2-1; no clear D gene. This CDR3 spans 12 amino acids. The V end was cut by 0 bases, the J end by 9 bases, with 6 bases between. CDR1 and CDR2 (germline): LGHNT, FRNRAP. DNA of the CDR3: TGTGCTAGTGGTTTGGTAAGCAGTGAGCAGTTCTTC. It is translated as CASGLVSSEQFF. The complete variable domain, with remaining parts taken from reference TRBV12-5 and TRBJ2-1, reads DARVTQTPRHKVTEMGQEVTMRCQPILGHNTVFWYRQTMMQGLELLAYFRNRAPLDDSGMPKDRFSAEMPDATLATLKIQPSEPRDSAVYFCASGLVSSEQFFGPGTRLTVL.

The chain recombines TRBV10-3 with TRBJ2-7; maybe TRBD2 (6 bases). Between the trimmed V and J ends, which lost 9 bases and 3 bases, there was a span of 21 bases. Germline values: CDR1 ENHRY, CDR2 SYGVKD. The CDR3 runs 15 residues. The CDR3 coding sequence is TGTGCCATAAGCGGTGGCAGCGGGCCTTACTACGAGCAGTACTTC. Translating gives CAISGGSGPYYEQYF.

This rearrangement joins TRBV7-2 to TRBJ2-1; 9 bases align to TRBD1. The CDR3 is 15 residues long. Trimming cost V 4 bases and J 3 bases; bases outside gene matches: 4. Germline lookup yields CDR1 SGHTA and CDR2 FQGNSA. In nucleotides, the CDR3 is TGTGCCAGCAGCTCCGGACAGGGGATCTACAATGAGCAGTTCTTC. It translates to CASSSGQGIYNEQFF.

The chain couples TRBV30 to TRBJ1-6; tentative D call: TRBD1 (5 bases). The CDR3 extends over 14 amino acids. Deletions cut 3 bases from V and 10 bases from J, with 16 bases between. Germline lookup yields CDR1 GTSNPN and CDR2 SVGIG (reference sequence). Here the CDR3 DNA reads TGTGCCTGGAGGGGGGACGGTGGGACGTCACCCCTCCACTTT. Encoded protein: CAWRGDGGTSPLHF.

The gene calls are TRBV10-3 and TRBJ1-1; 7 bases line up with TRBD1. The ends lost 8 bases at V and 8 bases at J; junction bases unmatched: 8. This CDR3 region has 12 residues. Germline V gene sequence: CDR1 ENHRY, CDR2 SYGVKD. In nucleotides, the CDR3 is TGTGCCATCGGCGTGACAGGGATCGAAGCTTTCTTT. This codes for CAIGVTGIEAFF.

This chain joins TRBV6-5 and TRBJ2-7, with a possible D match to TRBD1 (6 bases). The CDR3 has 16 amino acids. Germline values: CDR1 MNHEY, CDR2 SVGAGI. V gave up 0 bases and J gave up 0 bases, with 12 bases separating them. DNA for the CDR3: TGTGCCAGCAGTTACTCGAGAGGGGGACCCTCCTACGAGCAGTACTTC. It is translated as CASSYSRGGPSYEQYF.

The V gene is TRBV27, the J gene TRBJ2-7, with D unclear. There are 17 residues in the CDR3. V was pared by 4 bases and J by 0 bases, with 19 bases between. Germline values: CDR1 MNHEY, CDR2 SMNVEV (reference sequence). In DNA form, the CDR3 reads TGTGCCAGCAGTTCCTTACAGCGTTTGGGGTTCTCCTACGAGCAGTACTTC. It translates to CASSSLQRLGFSYEQYF.

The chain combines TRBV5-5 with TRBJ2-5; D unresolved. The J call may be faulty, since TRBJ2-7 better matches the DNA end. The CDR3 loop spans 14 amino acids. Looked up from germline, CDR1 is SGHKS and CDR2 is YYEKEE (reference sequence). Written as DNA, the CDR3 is TGTGCCACGACGCCGGTATACGGACCCTACGAGCAGTACTTC. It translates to CATTPVYGPYEQYF.

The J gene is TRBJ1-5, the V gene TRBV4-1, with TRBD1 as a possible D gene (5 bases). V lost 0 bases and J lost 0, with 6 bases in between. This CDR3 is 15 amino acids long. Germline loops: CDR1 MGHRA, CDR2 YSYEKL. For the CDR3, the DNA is TGCGCCAGCAGCCAAGACGGACATAGCAATCAGCCCCAGCATTTT. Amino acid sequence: CASSQDGHSNQPQHF.

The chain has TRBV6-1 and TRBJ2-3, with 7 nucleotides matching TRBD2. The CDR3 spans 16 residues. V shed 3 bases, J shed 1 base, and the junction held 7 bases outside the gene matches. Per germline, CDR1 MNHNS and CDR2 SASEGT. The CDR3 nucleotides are TGTGCCAGCAGTGAGGGGGGGGGAGGAGGCACAGATACGCAGTATTTT. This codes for CASSEGGGGGTDTQYF.

CDR3: CASSLEGRSYNEQFF. The DNA of the CDR3 is TGTGCCAGCAGCTTGGAAGGGCGCTCCTACAATGAGCAGTTCTTC. The rearrangement uses TRBV7-3 and TRBJ2-1; D is uncertain. V lost 3 bases and J lost 0, with 9 bases in between. Per germline, CDR1 SGHTA and CDR2 FQGTGA. This CDR3 has 15 amino acids. The entire variable domain, with the rest obtained from reference TRBV7-3 and TRBJ2-1, is as follows: GAGVSQTPSNKVTEKGKYVELRCDPISGHTALYWYRQSLGQGPEFLIYFQGTGAADDSGLPNDRFFAVRPEGSVSTLKIQRTERGDSAVYLCASSLEGRSYNEQFFGPGTRLTVL.